Below, 14 T cell receptor beta chains from the same sample are listed, as sequenced in a study of blood T cell repertoires in COVID-19 (dated by TCRdb to 2020 to 2022). To prepare the library, the immunoSEQ multiplex PCR assay was applied. The source is immuneACCESS, and TCRdb retained only in-frame sequences with V and J called. Part of the clones is not carried over; for the studies checked, unresolved V genes explain less than half of this, and the remainder is unexplained. The sample table lists 100,000 to 120,000 clones, around 80% of them with a count of one. The ten largest clonotypes hold about 3.8% of the sample. Source material: peripheral blood. These receptors were obtained from a woman of 80 years or more with acute or convalescent COVID-19.

The chain uses TRBV5-1 and TRBJ2-1; 12 nucleotides match TRBD2. Germline V CDR1 and CDR2: SGHRS, YFSETQ. The V gene end was trimmed by 0 bases and the J gene end by 2 bases; junction bases not matched to a gene: 12. The CDR3 is 20 residues long. The CDR3 DNA reads as TGCGCCAGCAGCTTGGCCCCCAGCAGACTAGCGGGAGCGGCCTACAATGAGCAGTTCTTC. Amino acids: CASSLAPSRLAGAAYNEQFF.

The rearrangement uses TRBV28 and TRBJ1-1, with D possibly being TRBD1 (6 bases). Germline V gives CDR1 MDHEN, CDR2 SYDVKM. V was pared by 4 bases and J by 2 bases, with 17 bases between. The CDR3 spans 16 residues. The CDR3 region is CASSSSPTGYNTEAFF. DNA for the CDR3: TGTGCCAGCAGTTCCTCCCCGACAGGATACAACACTGAAGCTTTCTTT.

This rearrangement joins TRBV7-4 to TRBJ2-3; 8 bases fit TRBD1. The CDR3 covers 16 residues. From germline, CDR1 is SGHVT and CDR2 SQSDAQ. The V segment lost 3 bases and the J segment 2 bases; nucleotides outside the gene matches: 7. The CDR3 DNA reads as TGTGCCAGCAGCTTGGCAGGGGGCTTTAACACAGATACGCAGTATTTT. This codes for CASSLAGGFNTDTQYF.

The V gene is TRBV6-5, the J gene TRBJ2-3, with D perhaps matching TRBD1 (5 bases). From germline, CDR1 is MNHEY and CDR2 SVGAGI. The CDR3 totals 15 residues. Trimming removed 5 bases from V and 6 bases from J, with 18 bases in between. CDR3 protein: CASSLRQLYKDTQYF. CDR3 coding DNA: TGTGCCAGCAGTCTACGACAGTTATACAAGGATACGCAGTATTTT.

V usage is TRBV3-1 (or the pseudogene TRBV3-2) and J usage is TRBJ2-1; possible D gene TRBD2, 6 bases. Germline lookup yields CDR1 LGHDT and CDR2 YNNKEL (reference sequence). This CDR3 comprises 14 residues. Deletions cut 4 bases from V and 6 bases from J, with 13 bases between. CDR3 region: CASSPRGWGNEQFF. The CDR3 DNA reads as TGTGCCAGCAGCCCCCGGGGGTGGGGCAATGAGCAGTTCTTC.

This clone came up once. The chain uses TRBV7-2 and TRBJ1-2; 7 bases agree with TRBD1. The germline CDR1 and CDR2 sequences are SGHTA and FQGNSA. This CDR3 spans 13 amino acids. J lost 8 bases, V lost 1 base, and 4 bases had no gene match. CDR3 bases: TGTGCCAGCAGCTTAGAAGGGGGCTTAGGCTACACCTTC. Its translation is CASSLEGGLGYTF.

The V gene is TRBV6-5, the J gene TRBJ1-5, with 8 positions matching TRBD1. The CDR3 consists of 14 residues. V shed 5 bases, J shed 3 bases, and the junction held 3 bases outside the gene matches. The germline gives CDR1 MNHEY, CDR2 SVGAGI. Here the CDR3 reads CASSMDRANQPQHF. The CDR3 DNA follows: TGTGCCAGCAGTATGGACAGGGCCAATCAGCCCCAGCATTTT.

This rearrangement joins TRBV7-8 to TRBJ2-7; 9 bases match TRBD2. In germline, CDR1 is SGHVS, CDR2 FQNEAQ. CDR3 length: 15 amino acids. Trimming removed 0 bases from V and 2 bases from J; junction bases left unmatched: 2. The CDR3: CASSLALAGTYEQYF. The CDR3 region has the DNA TGTGCCAGCAGCTTAGCGCTAGCGGGGACCTACGAGCAGTACTTC.

This chain links TRBV2 with TRBJ2-7; the D gene is possibly TRBD2 (5 bases). V shed 5 bases and J shed 6 bases, with 14 bases lying between them. Germline V gene lookup returns CDR1 SNHLY and CDR2 FYNNEI. CDR3 size: 13 residues. Here the CDR3 DNA reads TGTGCCAGCAGTCGGAGGTCTAACTCCGAGCAGTACTTC. Amino acids: CASSRRSNSEQYF. The full variable domain, with the rest looked up from reference TRBV2 and TRBJ2-7, is EPEVTQTPSHQVTQMGQEVILRCVPISNHLYFYWYRQILGQKVEFLVSFYNNEISEKSEIFDDQFSVERPDGSNFTLKIRSTKLEDSAMYFCASSRRSNSEQYFGPGTRLTVT.

V and J are TRBV12-2 and TRBJ1-5; the table names TRBD1, a call not compared with the DNA. TRBV12-2 represents a pseudogene. There are 15 residues in the CDR3. CDR3 DNA: TGTGCAAGTCGCTTAGCGTTTCAGGGGGATCAGCCCCAGCATTTT. Translated, it gives CASRLAFQGDQPQHF.

The rearrangement links TRBV5-6 to TRBJ2-1; D gene unclear. Germline CDR1 and CDR2: SGHDT and YYEEEE. V was clipped by 2 bases and J by 13 bases, with 10 bases between them. The CDR3 is 11 amino acids. The DNA of the CDR3 is TGTGCCAGCAGCTTTACTTCACTTCAGTTCTTC. Its translation is CASSFTSLQFF.

This chain connects TRBV5-1 to TRBJ1-6; 10 bases are shared with TRBD1. CDR3 length equals 15 residues. Trimming at V came to 4 bases and at J to 5 bases, leaving 3 bases not matched to a gene. Per the germline V gene, CDR1 is SGHRS and CDR2 is YFSETQ. This CDR3 reads CASSPGQGNNSPLHF. For the CDR3, the DNA is TGCGCCAGCAGCCCGGGACAGGGGAATAATTCACCCCTCCACTTT.

The chain combines TRBV6-4 with TRBJ2-5; D gene ambiguous. V shed 6 bases and J shed 7 bases, with 15 bases lying between them. The CDR3 extends over 13 amino acids. Germline V gene data show CDR1 as MRHNA and CDR2 as SNTAGT. The CDR3, as DNA: TGTGCCAGCAGCCCCAACTCCCCGGGGACCCAGTACTTC. Its translation: CASSPNSPGTQYF.

The rearrangement uses TRBV19 and TRBJ1-5, with a possible D match to TRBD1 (5 bases). Germline assignment: CDR1 LNHDA and CDR2 SQIVND (reference sequence). The V gene lost 9 bases and the J gene lost 3 bases, with 12 bases spanning the gap. The CDR3 runs 13 residues. CDR3 bases: TGTGCCAGCATGGGGGGGATCAATCAGCCCCAGCATTTT. It codes for CASMGGINQPQHF. The whole variable domain, remainder taken from reference TRBV19 and TRBJ1-5, is DGGITQSPKYLFRKEGQNVTLSCEQNLNHDAMYWYRQDPGQGLRLIYYSQIVNDFQKGDIAEGYSVSREKKESFPLTVTSAQKNPTAFYLCASMGGINQPQHFGDGTRLSIL.